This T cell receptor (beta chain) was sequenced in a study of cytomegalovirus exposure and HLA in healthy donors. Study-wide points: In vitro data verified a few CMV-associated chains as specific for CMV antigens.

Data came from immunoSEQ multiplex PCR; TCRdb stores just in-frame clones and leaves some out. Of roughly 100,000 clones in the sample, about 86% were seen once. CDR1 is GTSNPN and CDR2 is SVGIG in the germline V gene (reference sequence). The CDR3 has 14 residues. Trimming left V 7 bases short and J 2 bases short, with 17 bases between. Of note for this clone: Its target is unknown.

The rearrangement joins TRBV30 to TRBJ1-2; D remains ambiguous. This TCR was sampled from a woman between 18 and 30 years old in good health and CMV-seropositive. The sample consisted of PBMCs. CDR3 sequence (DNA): TGTGCCTCCGATGGAGGACCGGGAAACTATGGCTACACCTTC. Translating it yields CASDGGPGNYGYTF.